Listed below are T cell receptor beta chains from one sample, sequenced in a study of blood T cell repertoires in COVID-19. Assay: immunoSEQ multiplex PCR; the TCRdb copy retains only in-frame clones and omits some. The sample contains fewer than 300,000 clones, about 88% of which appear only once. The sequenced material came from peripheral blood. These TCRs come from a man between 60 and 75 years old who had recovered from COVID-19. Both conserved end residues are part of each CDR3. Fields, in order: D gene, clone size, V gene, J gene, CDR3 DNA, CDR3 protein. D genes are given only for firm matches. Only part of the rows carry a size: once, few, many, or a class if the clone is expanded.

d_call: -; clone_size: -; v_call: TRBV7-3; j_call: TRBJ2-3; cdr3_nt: TGTGCCAGCAGAGTAAGGGGTGCTAGCACAGATACGCAGTATTTT; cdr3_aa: CASRVRGASTDTQYF
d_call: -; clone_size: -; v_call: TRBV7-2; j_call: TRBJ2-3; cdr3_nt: TGTGCCAGCAGCTTAAGACTATCCACAGATACGCAGTATTTT; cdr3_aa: CASSLRLSTDTQYF
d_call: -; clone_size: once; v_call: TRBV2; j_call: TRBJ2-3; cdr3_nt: TGTGCCCAAGGCGGAGGGCGGTTTACAGATACGCAGTATTTT; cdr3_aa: CAQGGGRFTDTQYF
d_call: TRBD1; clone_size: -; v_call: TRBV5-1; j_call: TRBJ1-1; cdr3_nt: TGCGCCAGCAGCTTCCGGGACAGAAACACTGAAGCTTTCTTT; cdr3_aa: CASSFRDRNTEAFF
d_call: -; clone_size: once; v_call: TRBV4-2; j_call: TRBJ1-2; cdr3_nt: TGTGCCAGCAGCCAAGAGCGCACTTTATATGGCTACACCTTC; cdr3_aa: CASSQERTLYGYTF
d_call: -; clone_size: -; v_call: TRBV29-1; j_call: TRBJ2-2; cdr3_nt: TGCAGCGTTACCGGGACATCGACCGGGGAGCTGTTTTTT; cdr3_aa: CSVTGTSTGELFF
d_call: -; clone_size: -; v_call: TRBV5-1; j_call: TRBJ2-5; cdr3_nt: TGCGCCAGCAGCCCTACAGGAGGCGGGGTCTGGCAGTACTTC; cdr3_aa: CASSPTGGGVWQYF
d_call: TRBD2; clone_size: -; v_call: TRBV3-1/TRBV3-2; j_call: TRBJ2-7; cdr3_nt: TGTGCCAGCAGCCGAAGGGAAGCGGGGGGCTACGAGCAGTACTTC; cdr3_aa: CASSRREAGGYEQYF
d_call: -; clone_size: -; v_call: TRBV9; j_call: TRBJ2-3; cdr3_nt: TGTGCCAGCAGCGCCGGCCAGGGGTTAGGCACAGATACGCAGTATTTT; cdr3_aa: CASSAGQGLGTDTQYF
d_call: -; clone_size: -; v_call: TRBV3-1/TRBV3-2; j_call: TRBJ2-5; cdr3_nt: TGTGCCAGCAGCCAAGTCAGTAATTGGGCCCGGGAGACCCAGTACTTC; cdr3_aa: CASSQVSNWARETQYF
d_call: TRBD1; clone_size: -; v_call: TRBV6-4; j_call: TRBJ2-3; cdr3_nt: TGTGCCAGCAGCCTCGGACAGGGAAGTACAGATACGCAGTATTTT; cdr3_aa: CASSLGQGSTDTQYF
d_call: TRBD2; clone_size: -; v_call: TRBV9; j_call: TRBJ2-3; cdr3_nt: TGTGCCAGCAGCGTAGGAGGGACTAGCGGGGGGGCGACAGATACGCAGTATTTT; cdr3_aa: CASSVGGTSGGATDTQYF
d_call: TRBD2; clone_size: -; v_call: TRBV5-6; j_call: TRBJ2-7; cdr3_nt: TGTGCCAGCAGCTTGGGAGCGGGGGGCCCTCGCGTCTACGAGCAGTACTTC; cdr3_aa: CASSLGAGGPRVYEQYF
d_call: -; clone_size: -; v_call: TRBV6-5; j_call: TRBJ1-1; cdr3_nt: TGTGCCAGCAGTCGACAGTCGGCAAGCGCTGAAGCTTTCTTT; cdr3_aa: CASSRQSASAEAFF
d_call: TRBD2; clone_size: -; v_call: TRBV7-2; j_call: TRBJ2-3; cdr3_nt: TGTGCCAGCAGCTCACAGCGGGGGGGCGCCACAGATACGCAGTATTTT; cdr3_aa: CASSSQRGGATDTQYF
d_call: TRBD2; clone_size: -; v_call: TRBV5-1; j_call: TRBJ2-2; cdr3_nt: TGCGCCAGCAGCCCCGGGGGGTCCAACACCGGGGAGCTGTTTTTT; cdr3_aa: CASSPGGSNTGELFF
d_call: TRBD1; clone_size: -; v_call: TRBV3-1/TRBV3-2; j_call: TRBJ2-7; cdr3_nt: TGTGCCAGCAGTCGTAAACAGGGGCATATCTTCTCCTACGAGCAGTACTTC; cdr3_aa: CASSRKQGHIFSYEQYF
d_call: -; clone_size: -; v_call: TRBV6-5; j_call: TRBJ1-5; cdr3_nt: TGTGCCAGCTCCGAGGGTGGCCTAAATCAGCCCCAGCATTTT; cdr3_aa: CASSEGGLNQPQHF
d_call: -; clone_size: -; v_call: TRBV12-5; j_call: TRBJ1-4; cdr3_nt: TGTGCTAGTGGTTTGGTAATTTGGCAGGGGCCTAATGAAAAACTGTTTTTT; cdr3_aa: CASGLVIWQGPNEKLFF
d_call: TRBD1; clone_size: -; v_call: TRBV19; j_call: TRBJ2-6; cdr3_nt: TGTGCCAGTAGATCTACAGGGGCTGGGGCCAACGTCCTGACTTTC; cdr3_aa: CASRSTGAGANVLTF
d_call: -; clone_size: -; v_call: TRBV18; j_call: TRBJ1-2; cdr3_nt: TGTGCCAGCTCACCGAAGGGGAACTATGGCTACACCTTC; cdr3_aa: CASSPKGNYGYTF
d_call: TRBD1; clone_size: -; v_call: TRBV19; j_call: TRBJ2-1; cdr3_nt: TGTGCCAGTAGTACACCCTTAACAGGGGGCGGCTACAATGAGCAGTTCTTC; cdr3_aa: CASSTPLTGGGYNEQFF
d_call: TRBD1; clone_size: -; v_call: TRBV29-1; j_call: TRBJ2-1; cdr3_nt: TGCAGCGTTGAAGCTATGGGACAGGGCCTCTCCTACAATGAGCAGTTCTTC; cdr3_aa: CSVEAMGQGLSYNEQFF
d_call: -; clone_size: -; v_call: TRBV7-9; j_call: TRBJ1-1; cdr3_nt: TGTGCCAGCAGCCAGATGGGGACAAAAGCCCCTGAAGCTTTCTTT; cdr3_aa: CASSQMGTKAPEAFF
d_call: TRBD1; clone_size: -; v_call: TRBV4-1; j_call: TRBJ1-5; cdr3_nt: TGCGCCAGCAGCCAAGGATTCGGACAGGGCAAATCGCCCCAGCATTTT; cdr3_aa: CASSQGFGQGKSPQHF
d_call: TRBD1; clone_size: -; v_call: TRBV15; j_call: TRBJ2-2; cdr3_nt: TGTGCCACCAGCAATCCCGGGACAGGGGCGGTAAGGGCCGGGGAGCTGTTTTTT; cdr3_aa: CATSNPGTGAVRAGELFF
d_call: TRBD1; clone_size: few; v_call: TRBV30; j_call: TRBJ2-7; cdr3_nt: TGTGCCTGGAGCATCGGACAGGGTGTCGAGCAGTACTTC; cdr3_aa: CAWSIGQGVEQYF
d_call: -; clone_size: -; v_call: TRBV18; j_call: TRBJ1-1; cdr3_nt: TGTGCCAGCTCACCTAAACAGGGTGGAGCTTTCTTT; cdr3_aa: CASSPKQGGAFF
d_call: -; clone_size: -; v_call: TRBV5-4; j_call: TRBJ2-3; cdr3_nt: TGTGCCAGCAGCTTCCGGGACACACGCACAGATACGCAGTATTTT; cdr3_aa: CASSFRDTRTDTQYF
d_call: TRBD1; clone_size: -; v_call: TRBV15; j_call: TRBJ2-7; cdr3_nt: TGTGCCACCAGCTTGGGACAGGGAGTTTACGAGCAGTACTTC; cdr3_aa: CATSLGQGVYEQYF
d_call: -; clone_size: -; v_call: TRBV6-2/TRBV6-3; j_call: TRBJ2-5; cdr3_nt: TGTGCCAGCAGTTCCACAGGGAATCTAGAGACCCAGTACTTC; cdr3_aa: CASSSTGNLETQYF
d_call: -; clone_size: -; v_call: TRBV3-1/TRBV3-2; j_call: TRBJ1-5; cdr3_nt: TGTGCCAGCAGCCCTTGGACAGACGATCAGCCCCAGCATTTT; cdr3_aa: CASSPWTDDQPQHF
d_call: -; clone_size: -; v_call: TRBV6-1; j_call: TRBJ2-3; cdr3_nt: TGTGCCAGCAGTGAATGGAAGCGGCGAAGCACAGATACGCAGTATTTT; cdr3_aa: CASSEWKRRSTDTQYF
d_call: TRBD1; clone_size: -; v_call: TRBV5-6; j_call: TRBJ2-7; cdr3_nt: TGTGCCAGCAGCCACAGACAGGGTTGGTCCTACGAGCAGTACTTC; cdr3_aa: CASSHRQGWSYEQYF
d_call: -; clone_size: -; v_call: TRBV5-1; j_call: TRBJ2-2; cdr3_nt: TGCGCCAGCAGCCGGGGGAACACCGGGGAGCTGTTTTTT; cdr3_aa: CASSRGNTGELFF
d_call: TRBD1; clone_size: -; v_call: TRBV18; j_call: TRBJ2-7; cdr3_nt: TGTGCCAGCTCACCGCTCCGGGACAGACTTCTCTCCTACGAGCAGTACTTC; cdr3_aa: CASSPLRDRLLSYEQYF
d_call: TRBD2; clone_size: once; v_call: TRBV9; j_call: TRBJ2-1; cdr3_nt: TGTGCCAGCAGCCAAAGTAGGTTTAGCGGGGGGGCGGTCTACAATGAGCAGTTCTTC; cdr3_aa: CASSQSRFSGGAVYNEQFF
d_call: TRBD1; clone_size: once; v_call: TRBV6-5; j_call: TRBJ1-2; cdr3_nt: TGTGCCAGCAGTTACCCACAGGGGTATGGCTACACCTTC; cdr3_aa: CASSYPQGYGYTF
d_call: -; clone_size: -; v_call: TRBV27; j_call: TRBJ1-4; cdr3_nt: TGTGCCAGCAGCCTACAACAAAACAGGGCAACTAATGAAAAACTGTTTTTT; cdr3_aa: CASSLQQNRATNEKLFF
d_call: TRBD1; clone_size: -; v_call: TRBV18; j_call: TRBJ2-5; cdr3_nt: TGTGCCAGCTCGACAGGGTTGGGAGAGACCCAGTACTTC; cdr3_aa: CASSTGLGETQYF
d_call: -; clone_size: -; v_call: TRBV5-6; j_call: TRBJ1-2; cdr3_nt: TGTGCCAGCAGCTTGAGACAGGACTATGGCTACACCTTC; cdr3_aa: CASSLRQDYGYTF
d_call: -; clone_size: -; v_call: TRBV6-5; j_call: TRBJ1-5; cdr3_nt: TGTGCCAGCAGTTACTCGAAACAGGCCCAGCCCCAGCATTTT; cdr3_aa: CASSYSKQAQPQHF
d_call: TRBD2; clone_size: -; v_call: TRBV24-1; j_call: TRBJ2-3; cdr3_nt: TGTGCCACCAGTGATCTAAGACGCGGGGGTTCCGGCACAGATACGCAGTATTTT; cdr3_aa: CATSDLRRGGSGTDTQYF
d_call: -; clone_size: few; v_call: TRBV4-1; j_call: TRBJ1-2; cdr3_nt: TGCGCCAGCAGCCAAGTCGTCACACAATCGAATGGCTACACCTTC; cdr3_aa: CASSQVVTQSNGYTF
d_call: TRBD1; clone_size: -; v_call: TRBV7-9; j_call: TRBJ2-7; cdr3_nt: TGTGCCAGCAGCTTATCCGGGACAGGGGGCGCGGACGAGCAGTACTTC; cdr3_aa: CASSLSGTGGADEQYF
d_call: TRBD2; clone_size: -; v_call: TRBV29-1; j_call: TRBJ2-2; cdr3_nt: TGCAGCGTTGGCCCCCCCTTGAGCGGGGGAAACACCGGGGAGCTGTTTTTT; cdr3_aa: CSVGPPLSGGNTGELFF
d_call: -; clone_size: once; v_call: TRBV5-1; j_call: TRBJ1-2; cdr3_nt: TGCGCCAGCAGCCCCCAGGGGAACTATGGCTACACCTTC; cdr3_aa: CASSPQGNYGYTF
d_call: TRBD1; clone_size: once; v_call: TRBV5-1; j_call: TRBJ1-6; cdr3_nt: TGCGCCAGCAGACCGGACAGGAGCTCCTATAATTCACCCCTCCACTTT; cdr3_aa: CASRPDRSSYNSPLHF
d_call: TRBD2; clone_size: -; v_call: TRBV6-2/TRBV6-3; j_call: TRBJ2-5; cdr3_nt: TGTGCCAGCAGTTACAAACCTAGCGGCCAAGAGACCCAGTACTTC; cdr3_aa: CASSYKPSGQETQYF
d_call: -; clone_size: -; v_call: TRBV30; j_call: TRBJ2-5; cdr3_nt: TGTGCCTGGAGTGTACTGCGTCGAGAGACCCAGTACTTC; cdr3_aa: CAWSVLRRETQYF
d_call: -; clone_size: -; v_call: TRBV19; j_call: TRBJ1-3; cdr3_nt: TGTGCCAGTAATCGGGGAACAGCCTCTGGAAACACCATATATTTT; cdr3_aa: CASNRGTASGNTIYF
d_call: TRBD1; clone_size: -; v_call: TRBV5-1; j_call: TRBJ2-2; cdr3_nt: TGCGCCAGCAGCTTGGCCGGGACAGGGTTCACCGGGGAGCTGTTTTTT; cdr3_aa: CASSLAGTGFTGELFF
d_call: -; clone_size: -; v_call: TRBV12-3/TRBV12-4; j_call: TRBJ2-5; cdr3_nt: TGTGCCAGCAGTTTTAAAGAGACCCAGTACTTC; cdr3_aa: CASSFKETQYF
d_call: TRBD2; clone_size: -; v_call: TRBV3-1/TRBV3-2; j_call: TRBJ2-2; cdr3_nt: TGTGCCAGCAGCCAAGAACAATTAGCGGGGGGGATCGGGGAGCTGTTTTTT; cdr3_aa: CASSQEQLAGGIGELFF
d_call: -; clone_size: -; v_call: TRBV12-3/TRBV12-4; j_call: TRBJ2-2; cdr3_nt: TGTGCCAGCAGTTTATTGTCTCCCGGGGAGCTGTTTTTT; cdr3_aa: CASSLLSPGELFF
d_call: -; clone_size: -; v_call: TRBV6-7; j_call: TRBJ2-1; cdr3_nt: TGTGCCAGCAGTTATGCGGGAAAATCGAATGAGCAGTTCTTC; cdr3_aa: CASSYAGKSNEQFF
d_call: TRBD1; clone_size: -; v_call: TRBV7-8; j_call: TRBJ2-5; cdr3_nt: TGTGCCAGCTCCCCCCCGGGACAGGGGGAGACCCAGTACTTC; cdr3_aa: CASSPPGQGETQYF
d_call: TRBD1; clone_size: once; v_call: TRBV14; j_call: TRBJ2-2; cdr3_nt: TGTGCCAGCAGCCAAGTCCTCATCTCCTCGGGACAGATCGGGGAGCTGTTTTTT; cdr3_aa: CASSQVLISSGQIGELFF
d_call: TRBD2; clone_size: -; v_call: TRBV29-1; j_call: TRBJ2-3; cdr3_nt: TGCAGCGTTGAAGATTTCACGGCTAGCGGGGGGAGCACAGATACGCAGTATTTT; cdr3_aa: CSVEDFTASGGSTDTQYF
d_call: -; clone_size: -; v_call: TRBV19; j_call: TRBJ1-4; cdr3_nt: TGTGCCAGTACCCGTTCTCAAGGGCGGGTTGAAAAACTGTTTTTT; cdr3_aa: CASTRSQGRVEKLFF